The subject of this entry is one TCR beta chain. What it recognizes is unknown. Profiling relied on immunoSEQ multiplex PCR, and the TCRdb table lists in-frame clones only, not all of them. The sample consists of approximately 300,000 clones, about nine tenths of them appearing once. These data originate in a study of cytomegalovirus exposure and HLA in healthy donors. General study points: Overall, approximately 150 TCR beta chains were annotated as cytomegalovirus-associated.

This CDR3 has 14 amino acids. The V gene end was trimmed by 5 bases and the J gene end by 7 bases; junction bases not matched to a gene: 5. Looked up from germline, CDR1 is MDHEN and CDR2 is SYDVKM. The sequence was collected from a woman aged 18-35 years in good health and CMV-seronegative. The chain links TRBV28 to TRBJ1-5, with 10 bases aligning to TRBD1. Sequencing input: PBMCs. CDR3 region: CASSPRDRGQPQHF. CDR3 DNA: TGTGCCAGCAGTCCCCGGGACAGGGGACAGCCCCAGCATTTT.